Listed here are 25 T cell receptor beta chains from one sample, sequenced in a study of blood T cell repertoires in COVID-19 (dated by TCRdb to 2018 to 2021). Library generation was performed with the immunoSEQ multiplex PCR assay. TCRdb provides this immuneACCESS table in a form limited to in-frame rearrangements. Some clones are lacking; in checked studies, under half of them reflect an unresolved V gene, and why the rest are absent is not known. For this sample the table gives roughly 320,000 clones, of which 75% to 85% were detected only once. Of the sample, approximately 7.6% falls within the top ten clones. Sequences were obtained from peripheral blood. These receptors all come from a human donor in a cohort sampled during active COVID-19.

The CDR3 coding sequence is TGTGCCAGCAGCCGTCACAGGGGCTCTAATGAAAAACTGTTTTTT. Protein sequence: CASSRHRGSNEKLFF. The V gene is TRBV21-1, the J gene TRBJ1-4; no DNA check was done on the table's D call, TRBD1. TRBV21-1 is described as a pseudogene. This CDR3 comprises 15 residues.

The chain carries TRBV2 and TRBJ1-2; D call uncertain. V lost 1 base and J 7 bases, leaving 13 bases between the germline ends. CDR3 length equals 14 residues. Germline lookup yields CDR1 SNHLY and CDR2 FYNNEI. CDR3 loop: CASSEEFSAAGYTF. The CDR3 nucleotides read TGTGCCAGCAGTGAAGAGTTCAGTGCGGCTGGCTACACCTTC.

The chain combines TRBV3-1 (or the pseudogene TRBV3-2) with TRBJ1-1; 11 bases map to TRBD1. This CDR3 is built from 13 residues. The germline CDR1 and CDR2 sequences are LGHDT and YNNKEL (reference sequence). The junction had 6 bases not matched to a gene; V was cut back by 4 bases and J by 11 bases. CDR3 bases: TGTGCCAGCAGCCCGGGACAGGGGGGTTCGGCTTTCTTT. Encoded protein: CASSPGQGGSAFF.

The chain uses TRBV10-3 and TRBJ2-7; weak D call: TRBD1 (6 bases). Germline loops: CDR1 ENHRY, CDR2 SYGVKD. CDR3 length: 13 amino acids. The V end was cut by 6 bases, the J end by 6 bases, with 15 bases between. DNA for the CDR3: TGTGCCATCAGGTACACAACAGGGACCGAGCAGTACTTC. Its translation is CAIRYTTGTEQYF.

CDR3 in amino acids: CASSFPGLAGRPYEQYF. The CDR3 DNA sequence: TGTGCCAGCAGCTTCCCTGGACTAGCGGGCCGACCCTACGAGCAGTACTTC. The chain has TRBV12-1 and TRBJ2-7; the table assigns TRBD2, which was not confirmed against the DNA. TRBV12-1 is shown as a pseudogene. There are 17 residues in the CDR3.

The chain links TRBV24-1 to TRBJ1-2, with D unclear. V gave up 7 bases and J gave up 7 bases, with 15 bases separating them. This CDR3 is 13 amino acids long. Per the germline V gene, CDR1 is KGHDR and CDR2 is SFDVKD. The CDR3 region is CATSEGSRVGYTF. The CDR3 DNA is TGTGCCACCAGCGAGGGATCAAGAGTTGGCTACACCTTC.

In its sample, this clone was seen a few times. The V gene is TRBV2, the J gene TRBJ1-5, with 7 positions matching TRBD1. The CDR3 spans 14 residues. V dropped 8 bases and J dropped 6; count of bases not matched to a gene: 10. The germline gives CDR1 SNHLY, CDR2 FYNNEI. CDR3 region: CASVPQGKGQPQHF. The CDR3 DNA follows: TGTGCCAGCGTCCCACAGGGGAAAGGTCAGCCCCAGCATTTT.

CDR3 residues: CASRTIGDTQYF. As DNA, the CDR3 is TGTGCCAGCCGGACTATCGGAGATACGCAGTATTTT. The chain couples TRBV10-3 to TRBJ2-3, with D perhaps matching TRBD2 (6 bases). CDR3 length: 12 amino acids. V was clipped by 10 bases and J by 5 bases, with 13 bases between them. Germline assignment: CDR1 ENHRY and CDR2 SYGVKD.

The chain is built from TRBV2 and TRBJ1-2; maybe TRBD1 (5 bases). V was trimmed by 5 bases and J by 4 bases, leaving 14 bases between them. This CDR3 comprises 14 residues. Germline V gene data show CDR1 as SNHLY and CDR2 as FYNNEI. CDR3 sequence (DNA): TGTGCCAGCAGTCCGGCCCCGGGGGGCTATGGCTACACCTTC. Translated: CASSPAPGGYGYTF.

Here the CDR3 reads CASRLQGMNTEAFF. In DNA, the CDR3 is TGTGCCAGTAGACTCCAGGGAATGAACACTGAAGCTTTCTTT. The V call is TRBV19, the J call TRBJ1-1; tentatively, D is TRBD1 (5 bases). Deletions cut 6 bases from V and 0 bases from J, with 11 bases between. The CDR3 extends over 14 amino acids. Germline CDR1 reads LNHDA; CDR2 reads SQIVND (reference sequence).

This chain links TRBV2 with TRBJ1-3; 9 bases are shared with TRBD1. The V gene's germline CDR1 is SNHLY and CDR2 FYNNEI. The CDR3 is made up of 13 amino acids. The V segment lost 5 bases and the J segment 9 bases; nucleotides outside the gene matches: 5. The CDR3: CASSRQGESTIYF. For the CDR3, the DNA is TGTGCCAGCAGTCGACAGGGGGAAAGCACCATATATTTT.

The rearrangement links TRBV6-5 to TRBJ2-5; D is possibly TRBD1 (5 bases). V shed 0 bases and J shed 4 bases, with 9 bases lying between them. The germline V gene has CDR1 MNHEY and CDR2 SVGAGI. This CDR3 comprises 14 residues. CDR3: CASSYSRRGETQYF. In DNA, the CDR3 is TGTGCCAGCAGTTACTCGAGAAGGGGAGAGACCCAGTACTTC.

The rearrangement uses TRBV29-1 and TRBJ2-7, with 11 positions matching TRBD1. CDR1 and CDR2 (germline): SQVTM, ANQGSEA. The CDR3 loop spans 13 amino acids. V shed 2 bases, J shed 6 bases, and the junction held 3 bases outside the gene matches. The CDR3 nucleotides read TGCAGCGTTGAAACGGACAGGGGGCGCGAGCAGTACTTC. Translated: CSVETDRGREQYF.

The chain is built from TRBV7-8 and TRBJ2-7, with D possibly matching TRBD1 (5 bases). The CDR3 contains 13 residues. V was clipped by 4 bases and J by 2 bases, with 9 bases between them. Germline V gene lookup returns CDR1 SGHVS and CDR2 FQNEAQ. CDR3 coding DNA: TGTGCCAGCAGCTGGGGCACCGCCTACGAGCAGTACTTC. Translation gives CASSWGTAYEQYF.

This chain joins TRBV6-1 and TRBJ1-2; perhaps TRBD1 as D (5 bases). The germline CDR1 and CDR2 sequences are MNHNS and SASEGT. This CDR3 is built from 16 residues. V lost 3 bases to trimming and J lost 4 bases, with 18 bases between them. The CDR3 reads CASSDALSGIFYGYTF. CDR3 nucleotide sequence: TGTGCCAGCAGTGATGCCTTGTCAGGGATTTTCTATGGCTACACCTTC.

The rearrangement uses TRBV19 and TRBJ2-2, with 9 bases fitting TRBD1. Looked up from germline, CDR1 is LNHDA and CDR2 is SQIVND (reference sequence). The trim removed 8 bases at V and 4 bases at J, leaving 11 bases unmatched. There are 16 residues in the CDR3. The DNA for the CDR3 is TGTGCCAGTCGGAAACAGGGGGCGCGGGTCACCGGGGAGCTGTTTTTT. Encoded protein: CASRKQGARVTGELFF.

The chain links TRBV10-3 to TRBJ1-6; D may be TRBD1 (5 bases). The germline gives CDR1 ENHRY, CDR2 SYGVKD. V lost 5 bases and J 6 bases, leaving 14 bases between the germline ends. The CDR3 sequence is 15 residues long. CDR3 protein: CAISTRDIGNSPLHF. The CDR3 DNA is TGTGCCATCAGTACCAGGGATATCGGTAATTCACCCCTCCACTTT.

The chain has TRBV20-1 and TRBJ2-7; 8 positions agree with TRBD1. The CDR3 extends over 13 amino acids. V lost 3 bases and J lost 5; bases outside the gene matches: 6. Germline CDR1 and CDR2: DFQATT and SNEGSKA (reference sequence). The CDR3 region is CSASPGQVDEQYF. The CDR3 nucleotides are TGCAGTGCTAGTCCGGGACAGGTGGACGAGCAGTACTTC.

The CDR3 sequence: CASSMGGNDIQYF. The CDR3, as DNA: TGTGCCAGTAGTATGGGGGGGAACGACATTCAGTACTTC. The J gene is TRBJ2-4, the V gene TRBV19, with 7 bases matching TRBD2. CDR1 and CDR2 (germline): LNHDA, SQIVND (reference sequence). Germline trimming cut 3 bases from V and 8 bases from J; bases unmatched to any gene: 4. The CDR3 has 13 residues.

CDR3 bases: TGTGCCTGGAGCCTGACTGGGGGAGGGGGCATTCAGTACTTC. Amino acid sequence: CAWSLTGGGGIQYF. The chain is built from TRBV30 and TRBJ2-4; a weak D match, TRBD2 (7 bases). The germline V gene encodes CDR1 GTSNPN and CDR2 SVGIG (reference sequence). The CDR3 covers 14 residues. V was shortened by 3 bases and J by 9 bases, with 18 bases between the two germline ends.

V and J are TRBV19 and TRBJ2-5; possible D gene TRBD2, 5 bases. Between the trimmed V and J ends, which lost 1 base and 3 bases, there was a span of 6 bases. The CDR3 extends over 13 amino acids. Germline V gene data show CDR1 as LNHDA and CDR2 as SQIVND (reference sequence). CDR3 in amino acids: CASSIGTEETQYF. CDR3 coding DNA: TGTGCCAGTAGTATAGGGACTGAAGAGACCCAGTACTTC.

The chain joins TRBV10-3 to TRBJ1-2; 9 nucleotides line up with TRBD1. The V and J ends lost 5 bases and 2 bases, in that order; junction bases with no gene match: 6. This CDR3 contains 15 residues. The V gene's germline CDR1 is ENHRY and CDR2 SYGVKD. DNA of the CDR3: TGTGCCATCAGTTCAACCGGGACAGGGAACTATGGCTACACCTTC. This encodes CAISSTGTGNYGYTF.

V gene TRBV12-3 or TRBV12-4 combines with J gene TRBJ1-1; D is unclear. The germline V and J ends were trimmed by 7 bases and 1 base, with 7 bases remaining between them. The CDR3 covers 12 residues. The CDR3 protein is CASKDTNTEAFF. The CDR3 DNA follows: TGTGCCAGCAAAGACACGAACACTGAAGCTTTCTTT.

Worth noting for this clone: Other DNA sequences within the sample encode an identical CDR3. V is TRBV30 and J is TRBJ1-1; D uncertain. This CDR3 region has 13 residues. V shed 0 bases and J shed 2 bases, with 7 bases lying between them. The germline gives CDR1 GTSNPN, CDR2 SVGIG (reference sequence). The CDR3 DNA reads TGTGCCTGGAGTGTCCGGGGTAACACTGAAGCTTTCTTT. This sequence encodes CAWSVRGNTEAFF.

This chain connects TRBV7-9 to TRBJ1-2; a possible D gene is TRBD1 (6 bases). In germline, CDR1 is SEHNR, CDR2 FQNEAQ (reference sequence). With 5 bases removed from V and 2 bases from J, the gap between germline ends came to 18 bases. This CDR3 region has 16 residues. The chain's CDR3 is CASSPRWTATNYGYTF. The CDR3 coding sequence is TGTGCCAGCAGCCCCAGATGGACAGCAACCAACTATGGCTACACCTTC. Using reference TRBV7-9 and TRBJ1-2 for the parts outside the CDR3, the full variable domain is DTGVSQNPRHKITKRGQNVTFRCDPISEHNRLYWYRQTLGQGPEFLTYFQNEAQLEKSRLLSDRFSAERPKGSFSTLEIQRTEQGDSAMYLCASSPRWTATNYGYTFGSGTRLTVV.